The rows below give T cell receptor beta chains drawn from one sample of a study of T-cell memory formation after mild COVID-19. Using its own MiXCR run on the 5' RACE reads, TCRdb lists one record per CDR3 protein. The sample has 430,000 or so distinct CDR3 sequences, about 23% seen once; the top ten hold around 13%. The sequenced material came from PBMCs or a T cell subset sorted from them (not recorded which). These receptor sequences come from an adult woman who had mild COVID-19 (a few samples of this study predate the infection). Cell type and time point are not known. Both conserved end residues are part of each CDR3. A D gene is named only where the DNA matches it firmly. Size is omitted from some rows. Given values are once, few, many or a class for expanded clones.

V gene,clone size,D gene,J gene,CDR3 protein,CDR3 DNA
TRBV14,-,-,TRBJ1-1,CASSPLGGWNTEAFF,TGTGCCAGCAGCCCCCTAGGTGGGTGGAACACTGAAGCTTTCTTT
TRBV2,-,TRBD2,TRBJ2-3,CASSPGTIPYTDTQYF,TGTGCCAGCAGCCCTGGGACTATACCTTACACAGATACGCAGTATTTT
TRBV7-2,-,-,TRBJ2-1,CASSRSGDEQFF,TGTGCCAGCAGCCGCTCTGGGGATGAGCAGTTCTTC
TRBV5-5,-,-,TRBJ2-3,CASSATITDTQYF,TGTGCCAGCAGCGCGACTATCACAGATACGCAGTATTTT
TRBV14,few,TRBD1,TRBJ2-1,CASSQVDRVYNEQFF,TGTGCCAGCAGCCAGGTGGACAGGGTTTACAATGAGCAGTTCTTC
TRBV12-3/TRBV12-4,few,-,TRBJ2-2,CASLLRTGITGELFF,TGTGCCAGCCTGTTAAGGACGGGGATCACCGGGGAGCTGTTTTTT
TRBV12-3/TRBV12-4,once,TRBD2,TRBJ2-1,CASSPRAGGFNEQFF,TGTGCCAGCAGCCCGAGGGCGGGAGGGTTCAATGAGCAGTTCTTC
TRBV5-6,-,-,TRBJ1-1,CASSPGTPWNTEAFF,TGTGCCAGCAGCCCAGGGACACCTTGGAACACTGAAGCTTTCTTT
TRBV29-1,-,TRBD1,TRBJ1-2,CSIPGQLNYGYTF,TGCAGCATTCCGGGACAGCTTAACTATGGCTACACCTTC
TRBV10-3,-,-,TRBJ2-1,CAISVRVYNEQFF,TGTGCCATCAGTGTGAGGGTGTACAATGAGCAGTTCTTC
TRBV7-9,few,TRBD2,TRBJ2-5,CASSSILAARGTQYF,TGTGCCAGCAGCTCGATACTAGCGGCTAGGGGGACCCAGTACTTC
TRBV29-1,-,-,TRBJ1-2,CSVLAASSYGYTF,TGCAGCGTTCTGGCCGCGTCCAGCTATGGCTACACCTTC
TRBV5-1,few,TRBD2,TRBJ2-5,CASSSASSGGIQETQYF,TGCGCCAGCAGCTCCGCATCCAGCGGGGGAATCCAAGAGACCCAGTACTTC
TRBV7-2,-,TRBD2,TRBJ2-5,CASSTGLAGDGYQETQYF,TGTGCCAGCAGCACAGGACTAGCGGGCGATGGGTACCAAGAGACCCAGTACTTC
TRBV18,-,-,TRBJ1-5,CASSPGLTAQPQHF,TGTGCCAGCTCACCAGGATTGACGGCTCAGCCCCAGCATTTT
TRBV7-9,-,-,TRBJ2-7,CASSFAGQPPLAYEQYF,TGTGCCAGCAGCTTTGCGGGACAGCCCCCTCTAGCCTACGAGCAGTACTTC
TRBV20-1,-,-,TRBJ1-2,CSARVGGGNYVGYTF,TGCAGTGCTAGAGTTGGGGGCGGCAACTATGTGGGCTACACCTTC
TRBV2,-,-,TRBJ1-5,CASRLTDIPQHF,TGTGCCAGCAGGCTCACCGATATACCCCAGCATTTT
TRBV10-3,-,-,TRBJ2-7,CAINAGDAYEQYF,TGTGCCATCAACGCAGGGGATGCCTACGAGCAGTACTTC
TRBV30,-,-,TRBJ1-1,CAWSVTSSTEAFF,TGTGCCTGGAGTGTAACTAGCAGTACTGAAGCTTTCTTT
TRBV5-1,once,-,TRBJ2-7,CASSLETGESYEQYF,TGCGCCAGCAGCTTGGAGACGGGGGAGTCGTACGAGCAGTACTTC
TRBV15,-,-,TRBJ1-3,CATSRDSGIGNTIYF,TGTGCCACCAGCAGAGACAGTGGGATAGGAAACACCATATATTTT
TRBV12-3/TRBV12-4,-,-,TRBJ1-3,CASSLPASGNF,TGTGCCAGCAGTCTCCCCGCGTCCGGTAATTTT
TRBV24-1,-,-,TRBJ2-3,CATSRDYGTDTQYF,TGTGCCACCAGTAGGGATTACGGCACAGATACGCAGTATTTT
TRBV10-3,few,-,TRBJ1-4,CAISEGLNEKLFF,TGTGCCATCAGTGAGGGCCTGAATGAAAAACTGTTTTTT
TRBV11-3,-,TRBD2,TRBJ2-1,CASSFGLAGGPEQFF,TGTGCCAGCAGCTTCGGACTAGCGGGAGGACCGGAGCAGTTCTTC
TRBV29-1,-,TRBD1,TRBJ2-2,CSAHLTGVPGELFF,TGCAGCGCACACCTGACAGGGGTACCCGGGGAGCTGTTTTTT
TRBV7-9,-,TRBD2,TRBJ2-1,CARSPAGSYNEQFF,TGTGCCAGAAGCCCAGCGGGATCCTACAATGAGCAGTTCTTC
TRBV28,few,-,TRBJ2-7,CASSRGGISSYEQYF,TGTGCCAGCAGTCGGGGCGGGATTAGCTCCTACGAGCAGTACTTC
TRBV11-2,few,-,TRBJ2-7,CASSSDVAYEQYF,TGTGCCAGCAGCTCGGACGTAGCCTACGAGCAGTACTTC
TRBV12-3/TRBV12-4,-,-,TRBJ2-7,CASKEAGFSYEQYF,TGTGCCAGCAAGGAAGCGGGTTTCTCCTACGAGCAGTACTTC
TRBV7-3,-,TRBD2,TRBJ2-1,CASSLGPSGSQNEQFF,TGTGCCAGCAGCTTAGGCCCTAGCGGGAGTCAGAATGAGCAGTTCTTC
TRBV14,-,TRBD2,TRBJ2-7,CASSHPTSSYEQYF,TGTGCCAGCAGCCACCCGACTAGCAGCTACGAGCAGTACTTC
TRBV6-5,-,-,TRBJ2-3,CASRLRAGTDTQYF,TGTGCCAGCAGGCTGAGGGCTGGCACAGATACGCAGTATTTT
TRBV4-3,-,-,TRBJ1-6,CASSPGQHNSPLHF,TGCGCCAGCAGTCCCGGACAACATAATTCACCCCTCCACTTT
TRBV30,few,-,TRBJ1-1,CAWSREFAEAFF,TGTGCCTGGAGTAGGGAGTTCGCTGAAGCTTTCTTT